This T cell receptor beta chain was recorded in a study of human T cells and chemical hapten exposure. This clonotype was observed a handful of times. TCRdb analysed the RACE reads with MiXCR anew, one entry per CDR3 protein. The repertoire consists of 180,000 or so distinct CDR3 sequences, with about a fifth occurring once and the leading ten covering 6.7%. Time point noted: patch test 1, 2 weeks after DPC sensitization. The treatment: therapeutic diphenylcyclopropenone sensitization with weekly scalp DPC. V was clipped by 5 bases and J by 10 bases, with 15 bases between them. Germline V gene lookup returns CDR1 SGHTA and CDR2 FQGNSA. This CDR3 has 13 amino acids.

The sequence was collected from a woman in her forties or fifties with alopecia areata. Some clones in this sample may be carry-over from other donors' samples. The sequences come from whole blood, collected in connection with sensitization to the hapten diphenylcyclopropenone (DPC). The chain uses TRBV7-2 and TRBJ2-1; D is ambiguous. The CDR3 protein is CASSPDFPWEQFF. CDR3 in DNA: TGTGCCAGCAGCCCCGACTTCCCCTGGGAGCAGTTCTTC.